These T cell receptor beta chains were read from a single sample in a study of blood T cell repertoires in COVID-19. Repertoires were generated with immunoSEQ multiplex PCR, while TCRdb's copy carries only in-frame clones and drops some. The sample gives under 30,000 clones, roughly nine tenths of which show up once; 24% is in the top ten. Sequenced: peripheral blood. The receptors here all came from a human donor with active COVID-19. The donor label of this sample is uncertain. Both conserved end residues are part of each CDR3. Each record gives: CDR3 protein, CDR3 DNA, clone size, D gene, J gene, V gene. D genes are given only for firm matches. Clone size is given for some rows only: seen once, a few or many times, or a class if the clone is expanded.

CASGTGFNEQFF TGTGCCAGCGGGACAGGGTTCAATGAGCAGTTCTTC . TRBD1 TRBJ2-1 TRBV2
CASSKRGTSVTGELFF TGTGCCAGCAGCAAGAGGGGGACAAGTGTAACCGGGGAGCTGTTTTTT . . TRBJ2-2 TRBV7-8
CASSLDGQGGSLETQYF TGTGCCAGCAGCTTAGACGGACAGGGCGGATCCCTAGAGACCCAGTACTTC . TRBD1 TRBJ2-5 TRBV11-3
CATSDKTGQTNEKLFF TGTGCCACCAGTGATAAAACGGGACAGACGAATGAAAAACTGTTTTTT . TRBD1 TRBJ1-4 TRBV24-1
CASSSSGSEQYF TGTGCCAGCAGCTCATCAGGGTCCGAGCAGTACTTC . . TRBJ2-7 TRBV7-3
CASSHGQRNQPQHF TGTGCCAGCAGCCATGGACAGCGCAATCAGCCCCAGCATTTT . . TRBJ1-5 TRBV3-1/TRBV3-2
CASRAAGGSYEQYF TGTGCCAGCAGGGCAGCGGGGGGGTCCTACGAGCAGTACTTC . TRBD2 TRBJ2-7 TRBV2
CASRGGAPIEQYF TGTGCCAGCAGGGGAGGGGCCCCTATCGAGCAGTACTTC once TRBD2 TRBJ2-7 TRBV11-3
CASNPGRGDTQYF TGTGCCAGCAACCCGGGGAGAGGGGATACGCAGTATTTT . . TRBJ2-3 TRBV6-5
CASSLMSGSGANVLTF TGTGCCAGCAGCTTAATGTCAGGCTCTGGGGCCAACGTCCTGACTTTC . . TRBJ2-6 TRBV7-3
CASSFGTAGQETQYF TGCGCCAGCAGCTTTGGGACAGCCGGCCAAGAGACCCAGTACTTC . TRBD1 TRBJ2-5 TRBV5-1
CASRTATGGEKLFF TGTGCCAGCCGTACGGCCACGGGTGGTGAAAAACTGTTTTTT . . TRBJ1-4 TRBV2
CASSLRGGVETQYF TGTGCCAGCAGCTTACGAGGCGGGGTAGAGACCCAGTACTTC . . TRBJ2-5 TRBV11-2
CASSLSGETQYF TGTGCCAGCAGCCTCAGCGGTGAGACCCAGTACTTC . . TRBJ2-5 TRBV3-1/TRBV3-2
CASGPTGLNTEAFF TGTGCTAGTGGTCCCACAGGGCTGAACACTGAAGCTTTCTTT . . TRBJ1-1 TRBV12-5
CASSYEGGEAFF TGTGCCAGCAGCTACGAAGGGGGCGAAGCTTTCTTT once TRBD1 TRBJ1-1 TRBV11-2
CASSQDQIRATRGFQETQYF TGTGCCAGCAGCCAAGATCAAATAAGAGCAACTCGGGGGTTCCAAGAGACCCAGTACTTC once . TRBJ2-5 TRBV3-1/TRBV3-2
CASSPSRGRGGELFF TGTGCCAGCAGCCCCTCTCGCGGGAGGGGGGGGGAGCTGTTTTTT . TRBD2 TRBJ2-2 TRBV7-2
CASQRRQGAYEQYF TGCGCCAGCCAAAGAAGACAGGGCGCCTACGAGCAGTACTTC . TRBD1 TRBJ2-7 TRBV5-1
CASSQSVREVGGYTF TGCGCCAGCAGTCAATCGGTCAGGGAAGTAGGCGGCTACACCTTC . . TRBJ1-2 TRBV23-1
CAWSRPTGGTDTQYF TGTGCCTGGAGCCGACCGACAGGGGGCACAGATACGCAGTATTTT . TRBD1 TRBJ2-3 TRBV30
CASRTLESSYEQYF TGTGCCAGCAGAACTCTTGAGAGCTCCTACGAGCAGTACTTC few . TRBJ2-7 TRBV6-4
CASSYPEDNSPLHF TGTGCCAGCAGTTACCCAGAAGATAATTCACCCCTCCACTTT . . TRBJ1-6 TRBV6-6
CASSGIGQLGLAGVGQFF TGTGCCAGCAGCGGGATTGGACAGCTAGGACTAGCGGGGGTCGGGCAGTTCTTC . TRBD2 TRBJ2-1 TRBV11-3
CSASTGFNQPQHF TGCAGTGCTAGTACAGGGTTCAATCAGCCCCAGCATTTT . . TRBJ1-5 TRBV20-1
CASRGQASEQYF TGTGCCAGCAGAGGACAGGCTTCCGAGCAGTACTTC few TRBD1 TRBJ2-7 TRBV28
CSVAGFQETQYF TGCAGCGTTGCGGGGTTCCAAGAGACCCAGTACTTC . . TRBJ2-5 TRBV29-1
CASSLGAGGPHNEQFF TGTGCCAGCAGCTTGGGGGCGGGGGGGCCCCACAATGAGCAGTTCTTC . TRBD2 TRBJ2-1 TRBV5-6
CASSLRSSYNEQFF TGCGCCAGCAGCTTACGCAGCTCCTACAATGAGCAGTTCTTC . . TRBJ2-1 TRBV5-1
CASSERGTVYEQYF TGTGCCAGCAGTGAAAGAGGGACAGTTTACGAGCAGTACTTC few TRBD1 TRBJ2-7 TRBV2
CASSVDGTSGLSGANVLTF TGTGCCAGCAGCGTCGACGGGACTAGCGGACTCTCTGGGGCCAACGTCCTGACTTTC . TRBD2 TRBJ2-6 TRBV9
CASVLFGDTEAFF TGTGCCAGCGTTCTATTCGGGGACACTGAAGCTTTCTTT . . TRBJ1-1 TRBV7-2
CASSREAQGGELFF TGTGCCAGCAGTAGAGAGGCCCAGGGCGGGGAGCTGTTTTTT . . TRBJ2-2 TRBV7-9
CASGLAGSGWEETQYF TGTGCCAGCGGACTAGCGGGATCAGGGTGGGAAGAGACCCAGTACTTC . TRBD2 TRBJ2-5 TRBV2
CASSFTGMRNEQFF TGTGCCAGTAGTTTTACAGGGATGAGGAATGAGCAGTTCTTC . . TRBJ2-1 TRBV19